Listed here are 30 T cell receptor beta chains from one sample, sequenced in a study of chemoradiotherapy in HPV16-positive cancers. Method: immunoSEQ multiplex PCR; TCRdb's copy keeps in-frame clones and lacks some. The sample shows fewer than 20,000 clones, 89% of them seen only once. The material sequenced was blood, taken from a patient who underwent chemoradiotherapy. The receptor source for this set is a human donor with HPV-associated anogenital cancer.

This clone has just one count. The rearrangement joins TRBV5-1 to TRBJ1-1, with D possibly being TRBD1 (5 bases). The germline V gene encodes CDR1 SGHRS and CDR2 YFSETQ. The CDR3 consists of 13 residues. Trimming took off 2 bases at V and 1 base at J, with 6 bases between the two ends. The CDR3 reads CASSFQGNTEAFF. In nucleotides, the CDR3 is TGCGCCAGCAGCTTCCAGGGGAACACTGAAGCTTTCTTT. Based on the CDR3 plus reference TRBV5-1 and TRBJ1-1, the full variable domain is KAGVTQTPRYLIKTRGQQVTLSCSPISGHRSVSWYQQTPGQGLQFLFEYFSETQRNKGNFPGRFSGRQFSNSRSEMNVSTLELGDSALYLCASSFQGNTEAFFGQGTRLTVV.

This clone has a handful of counts. This sequence joins TRBV7-8 and TRBJ2-3; D is uncertain. The V gene's germline CDR1 is SGHVS and CDR2 FQNEAQ. This CDR3 has 11 residues. Between the trimmed V and J ends, which lost 5 bases and 2 bases, there was a span of 2 bases. CDR3 residues: CASSITDTQYF. Here the CDR3 DNA reads TGTGCCAGCAGCATCACAGATACGCAGTATTTT.

The chain is built from TRBV6-1 and TRBJ2-4; D is unresolved. The CDR3 runs to 11 residues. Trimming left V 10 bases short and J 5 bases short, with 9 bases between. The V gene's germline CDR1 is MNHNS and CDR2 SASEGT. Written as DNA, the CDR3 is TGTGCCACGCAAAGAGAAAACATTCAGTACTTC. This sequence encodes CATQRENIQYF.

The CDR3 DNA follows: TGTGCCAGCCGCTTACAGGGGCGCGGCTACACCTTC. Its protein is CASRLQGRGYTF. The rearrangement links TRBV28 to TRBJ1-2, with 7 bases matching TRBD1. With V trimmed by 8 bases and J by 8 bases, 8 bases remained unmatched. Germline V lookup: CDR1 MDHEN, CDR2 SYDVKM. This CDR3 contains 12 residues.

This chain connects TRBV15 to TRBJ1-1; a weak D match, TRBD1 (6 bases). Germline V gives CDR1 LNHNV, CDR2 YYDKDF (reference sequence). This CDR3 is built from 14 residues. V lost 5 bases to trimming and J lost 10 bases, with 20 bases between them. This CDR3 reads CATSEYRGHNGAFF. The CDR3 DNA reads TGTGCCACCAGCGAGTACCGGGGACATAATGGAGCTTTCTTT.

This chain uses TRBV30 with TRBJ1-1; D gene uncertain. The germline V and J ends were trimmed by 2 bases and 7 bases, with 11 bases remaining between them. The germline gives CDR1 GTSNPN, CDR2 SVGIG (reference sequence). The CDR3 spans 12 residues. CDR3 protein: CAWSPSVGEAFF. CDR3 DNA: TGTGCCTGGAGTCCTAGTGTGGGTGAAGCTTTCTTT.

V usage is TRBV5-4 and J usage is TRBJ2-2; the D is unclear. This CDR3 is 14 amino acids long. V was pared by 4 bases and J by 0 bases, with 7 bases between. Germline assignment: CDR1 SGHNT and CDR2 YYREEE (reference sequence). The CDR3 DNA follows: TGTGCCAGCAGCCCCCCAACGAACACCGGGGAGCTGTTTTTT. This sequence encodes CASSPPTNTGELFF.

This clone was seen once. The chain employs TRBV4-1 and TRBJ2-2; possibly TRBD1 or TRBD2 for D (5 bases each). The germline gives CDR1 MGHRA, CDR2 YSYEKL. Between the trimmed V and J ends, which lost 6 bases and 4 bases, there was a span of 15 bases. The CDR3 runs to 15 residues. The CDR3 is CASRGVREATGELFF. CDR3 in DNA: TGCGCCAGCAGAGGGGTGAGGGAAGCCACCGGGGAGCTGTTTTTT.

This chain connects TRBV19 to TRBJ1-5, with TRBD1 matching over 9 bases. The CDR3 is 15 residues long. Trimming took 3 bases from V and 2 from J; bases not matched to a gene: 2. CDR1 and CDR2 from the germline V gene are LNHDA and SQIVND (reference sequence). The CDR3 region is CASSMRTGGNQPQHF. The CDR3 nucleotides read TGTGCCAGTAGTATGAGGACAGGGGGCAATCAGCCCCAGCATTTT.

The chain links TRBV7-9 to TRBJ2-7, with D perhaps TRBD1 or TRBD2 (6 bases each). The length of the CDR3 is 14 residues. CDR1 and CDR2 from the germline V gene are SEHNR and FQNEAQ (reference sequence). Trimming pared 4 bases from V and 1 base from J, leaving 11 bases between. CDR3 loop: CASSSRGPSYEQYF. The CDR3 nucleotides are TGTGCCAGCAGCTCCCGGGGGCCATCCTACGAGCAGTACTTC.

The J gene is TRBJ2-1, the V gene TRBV4-1; D is ambiguous. Germline V gene lookup returns CDR1 MGHRA and CDR2 YSYEKL. The CDR3 has 15 residues. The V end lost 4 bases, the J end lost 9 bases, and 19 bases lay between the germline ends. The CDR3 region is CASSLVSPSLGEQFF. The CDR3 region has the DNA TGCGCCAGCAGCCTTGTTTCGCCCTCGCTTGGTGAGCAGTTCTTC.

The chain recombines TRBV30 with TRBJ1-2; D is perhaps TRBD1 (5 bases). This CDR3 is built from 11 residues. V shed 5 bases and J shed 4 bases, with 8 bases lying between them. CDR1 is GTSNPN, CDR2 SVGIG, per germline (reference sequence). CDR3 in amino acids: CAWLGLYGYTF. The CDR3 DNA follows: TGTGCCTGGTTGGGACTCTATGGCTACACCTTC.

V usage is TRBV19 and J usage is TRBJ1-2, with TRBD1 as a possible D gene (5 bases). This CDR3 is 12 amino acids long. Germline CDR1 LNHDA, CDR2 SQIVND (reference sequence). Trimming took 7 bases from V and 5 from J, leaving 11 bases between them. Written as DNA, the CDR3 is TGTGCCAGTACCGGCGACAGTTATGGCTACACCTTC. It translates to CASTGDSYGYTF. The whole variable domain, filled in from reference TRBV19 and TRBJ1-2, reads DGGITQSPKYLFRKEGQNVTLSCEQNLNHDAMYWYRQDPGQGLRLIYYSQIVNDFQKGDIAEGYSVSREKKESFPLTVTSAQKNPTAFYLCASTGDSYGYTFGSGTRLTVV.

This clone was seen a single time. The V and J genes are TRBV10-3 and TRBJ2-5; D might be TRBD1 (5 bases). The CDR3 totals 14 residues. V dropped 6 bases and J dropped 1 base, with 12 bases sitting between them. Germline CDR1 is ENHRY and CDR2 is SYGVKD. The CDR3 loop is CAISRDRVQETQYF. The CDR3 coding sequence is TGTGCCATCAGCCGCGACAGAGTCCAAGAGACCCAGTACTTC.

The chain is built from TRBV10-3 and TRBJ1-2, with D uncertain. From germline, CDR1 is ENHRY and CDR2 SYGVKD. V lost 0 bases and J 10 bases, leaving 9 bases between the germline ends. This CDR3 comprises 12 residues. CDR3 loop: CAISESRQPYTF. DNA of the CDR3: TGTGCCATCAGTGAGTCGAGACAACCCTACACCTTC.

The chain uses TRBV5-6 and TRBJ1-2; D remains unclear. The CDR3 spans 13 residues. CDR1 and CDR2 (germline): SGHDT, YYEEEE. V lost 1 base, J lost 4 bases, and 8 bases lay in between. CDR3 in DNA: TGTGCCAGCAGCTTGCGGGGTGGCTATGGCTACACCTTC. This gives the protein CASSLRGGYGYTF.

The V gene is TRBV4-1, the J gene TRBJ2-6; either TRBD1 or TRBD2 may supply D (5 bases each). The CDR3 consists of 19 residues. Germline lookup yields CDR1 MGHRA and CDR2 YSYEKL. V lost 1 base to trimming and J lost 0 bases, with 16 bases between them. CDR3 DNA sequence: TGCGCCAGCAGCCAAGGCGACGGGGCCGCATTCTCTGGGGCCAACGTCCTGACTTTC. It yields the protein CASSQGDGAAFSGANVLTF.

The CDR3 protein is CASSIAPGLGPQYF. The CDR3 DNA reads TGTGCCAGTAGTATAGCCCCCGGACTAGGTCCCCAGTACTTC. This chain uses TRBV19 with TRBJ2-5, with 7 bases aligning to TRBD2. V lost 1 base and J lost 9; bases outside the gene matches: 8. From germline, CDR1 is LNHDA and CDR2 SQIVND (reference sequence). This CDR3 contains 14 residues.

This clone appeared a single time. This chain joins TRBV29-1 and TRBJ1-2; TRBD1 matches 9 bases. CDR3 length: 13 residues. Germline-derived CDR1 and CDR2 are SQVTM and ANQGSEA. Losses at the gene ends were 5 bases for V and 7 bases for J; bases not matched to a gene: 8. This CDR3 reads CSVLRTGESGYTF. In nucleotides, the CDR3 is TGCAGCGTTCTCAGGACAGGGGAGAGTGGCTACACCTTC.

This chain connects TRBV5-1 to TRBJ1-2; D is unclear. Germline V lookup: CDR1 SGHRS, CDR2 YFSETQ. This CDR3 spans 17 amino acids. Trimming removed 0 bases at V and 1 base at J, with 16 bases between. As DNA, the CDR3 is TGCGCCAGCAGCTTGGTGGGTCGGAGTGCCTTTAACTATGGCTACACCTTC. This encodes CASSLVGRSAFNYGYTF.

Concerning this clone itself: Sequence at one end of the junction differs from germline and may be a read error. This chain links TRBV11-3 with TRBJ2-2; no clear D. The CDR3 consists of 13 residues. Per the germline V gene, CDR1 is SGHNT and CDR2 is YENEEA. CDR3 sequence (DNA): TGTGCCAGTAGCTATGCACCCACCGGGGAGCTGTTTTTT. Amino acid sequence: CASSYAPTGELFF.

J is TRBJ1-5 and V is TRBV19; 7 bases map to TRBD1. V shed 5 bases, J shed 0 bases, and the junction held 7 bases outside the gene matches. Germline V lookup: CDR1 LNHDA, CDR2 SQIVND (reference sequence). This CDR3 spans 16 amino acids. The CDR3 sequence is CASSSTGQLSNQPQHF. CDR3 nucleotides: TGTGCCAGTAGTTCTACGGGACAGCTTAGCAATCAGCCCCAGCATTTT.

The chain has TRBV28 and TRBJ1-4; D unresolved. Trimming removed 4 bases from V and 8 bases from J, with 8 bases in between. From germline, CDR1 is MDHEN and CDR2 SYDVKM. CDR3 size: 12 residues. DNA for the CDR3: TGTGCCAGCAGTTCCCCCCCGGAAAAACTGTTTTTT. Translated: CASSSPPEKLFF.

This clone was recorded a few times. Here the CDR3 reads CASSHEDSENTIYF. The CDR3 DNA follows: TGTGCCAGCAGCCATGAGGACAGCGAAAACACCATATATTTT. This chain links TRBV7-2 with TRBJ1-3; D may be TRBD1 (6 bases). Per the germline V gene, CDR1 is SGHTA and CDR2 is FQGNSA. V lost 5 bases to trimming and J lost 6 bases, with 14 bases between them. CDR3 length: 14 residues.

The J gene is TRBJ2-7, the V gene TRBV5-6, with 10 bases matching TRBD2. The germline V gene encodes CDR1 SGHDT and CDR2 YYEEEE. J was trimmed by 3 bases and V by 1 base; bases with no gene match: 7. The CDR3 is 16 amino acids. The chain's CDR3 is CASSLQTSGAIYEQYF. In DNA, the CDR3 is TGTGCCAGCAGCTTGCAAACTAGCGGGGCGATCTACGAGCAGTACTTC.

The chain employs TRBV9 and TRBJ1-2; D might be TRBD1 (5 bases). This CDR3 has 15 amino acids. CDR1 is SGDLS, CDR2 YYNGEE, per germline. Trimming pared 4 bases from V and 5 bases from J, leaving 18 bases between. The CDR3 nucleotides are TGTGCCAGCAGCCCCCCCTCAGGGATTTATTATGGCTACACCTTC. This encodes CASSPPSGIYYGYTF.

The V and J genes are TRBV6-1 and TRBJ2-3; D not certain. The germline V gene encodes CDR1 MNHNS and CDR2 SASEGT. V lost 7 bases and J 6 bases, leaving 14 bases between the germline ends. The CDR3 runs 13 residues. CDR3 nucleotides: TGTGCCAGCACCAGGCAGGTGGGCGATACGCAGTATTTT. Translation gives CASTRQVGDTQYF.

The rearrangement joins TRBV19 to TRBJ2-1; 7 bases line up with TRBD1. The germline CDR1 and CDR2 sequences are LNHDA and SQIVND (reference sequence). This CDR3 has 15 residues. The J segment lost 0 bases and the V segment lost 3 bases, leaving 2 bases of the junction unmatched. The CDR3 DNA reads as TGTGCCAGTAGTATCGGGGACAGCTCCTACAATGAGCAGTTCTTC. Translation: CASSIGDSSYNEQFF. The complete variable domain, with remaining parts taken from reference TRBV19 and TRBJ2-1, reads DGGITQSPKYLFRKEGQNVTLSCEQNLNHDAMYWYRQDPGQGLRLIYYSQIVNDFQKGDIAEGYSVSREKKESFPLTVTSAQKNPTAFYLCASSIGDSSYNEQFFGPGTRLTVL.

The V call is TRBV6-1, the J call TRBJ1-5, with D maybe TRBD1 (5 bases). Trimming removed 5 bases at V and 4 bases at J, with 12 bases between. CDR3 length equals 14 residues. Germline CDR1 is MNHNS and CDR2 is SASEGT. CDR3 sequence reads: CASSPGAGNQPQHF. The CDR3 DNA reads TGTGCCAGCAGTCCCGGAGCAGGGAATCAGCCCCAGCATTTT.

V usage is TRBV7-9 and J usage is TRBJ2-1; TRBD1 aligns across 9 bases. The CDR3 contains 14 residues. The germline CDR1 and CDR2 sequences are SEHNR and FQNEAQ (reference sequence). J lost 8 bases, V lost 1 base, and 3 bases had no gene match. CDR3 bases: TGTGCCAGCAGCTTAGGTCGGACAGGGGATGAGCAGTTCTTC. Amino acids: CASSLGRTGDEQFF. Supplemented by reference TRBV7-9 and TRBJ2-1, the full variable domain reads DTGVSQNPRHKITKRGQNVTFRCDPISEHNRLYWYRQTLGQGPEFLTYFQNEAQLEKSRLLSDRFSAERPKGSFSTLEIQRTEQGDSAMYLCASSLGRTGDEQFFGPGTRLTVL.